Listed below are T cell receptor beta chains from one sample, sequenced in a study of CD8+CD57+ T cells in acquired aplastic anemia. In TCRdb, the reads were re-called with MiXCR into one record per CDR3 protein. The sample comprises 250,000 to 300,000 distinct CDR3 sequences, 45% to 65% of which are singletons, and roughly 8% rests with the top ten. Sequenced sample: sorted CD4+, CD8+, or CD8+CD57+ T cells (not recorded which) from PBMCs. These TCRs come from a human donor with severe aplastic anemia or a healthy control (not recorded which). Both conserved end residues are part of each CDR3. Each record gives: V gene, CDR3 length, clone size, D gene, J gene, CDR3 protein, CDR3 DNA. A D gene is named only where the DNA matches it firmly. Not all rows give a size; the values are once, few, many and, for expanded clones, a class.

TRBV19	15	many	-	TRBJ1-1	CASRIKEKGPFEAFF	TGTGCCAGTAGGATCAAAGAAAAGGGACCGTTTGAAGCTTTCTTT
TRBV19	13	-	-	TRBJ2-2	CASSWRSTGELFF	TGTGCCAGTAGTTGGCGATCGACCGGGGAGCTGTTTTTT
TRBV5-4	16	many	TRBD1	TRBJ1-1	CASSKTGGLVNTEAFF	TGTGCCAGCAGCAAGACAGGGGGGCTGGTGAACACTGAAGCTTTCTTT
TRBV20-1	12	-	-	TRBJ2-3	CSARQGTDTQCF	TGCAGTGCTAGACAGGGCACAGATACCCAGTGTTTT
TRBV19	14	many	-	TRBJ1-2	CASSRLTSNYGYTF	TGTGCCAGTAGTAGACTGACTTCTAACTATGGCTACACCTTC
TRBV5-1	16	many	-	TRBJ2-6	CASSLETVGGANVLTF	TGCGCCAGCAGCTTGGAGACAGTCGGAGGGGCCAACGTCCTGACTTTC
TRBV12-3/TRBV12-4	15	few	TRBD1	TRBJ1-6	CASSRRQGHNSPLHF	TGTGCCAGCAGTCGCAGACAGGGTCATAATTCACCCCTCCACTTT
TRBV24-1	16	-	-	TRBJ2-3	CATSAPSGGDTDTQYF	TGTGCCACCAGTGCCCCTTCGGGTGGGGACACAGATACGCAGTATTTT
TRBV12-3/TRBV12-4	12	once	-	TRBJ2-3	CASSQGFQPQYF	TGTGCCAGCAGCCAGGGTTTTCAGCCCCAGTATTTT
TRBV24-1	13	-	TRBD2	TRBJ2-1	CATRRGGSNEQFF	TGTGCCACACGACGGGGGGGATCCAATGAGCAGTTCTTC
TRBV24-1	13	few	TRBD1	TRBJ2-5	CATKGQGFGTQYF	TGTGCCACCAAGGGACAGGGGTTCGGGACCCAGTACTTC
TRBV5-1	15	-	TRBD2	TRBJ2-7	CASSPGLTTHYEQYF	TGCGCCAGCAGCCCGGGACTAACCACTCACTACGAGCAGTACTTC
TRBV2	14	-	-	TRBJ1-6	CASSFGQYDPPLHF	TGTGCCAGCAGTTTTGGGCAGTACGATCCACCCCTCCACTTT
TRBV7-6	14	-	-	TRBJ2-3	CASSLRTDTDTQYF	TGTGCCAGCAGCTTAAGAACAGACACAGATACGCAGTATTTT
TRBV20-1	13	-	-	TRBJ2-5	CSATALGQETQYF	TGCAGTGCTACTGCCCTAGGGCAAGAGACCCAGTACTTC
TRBV7-6	14	-	-	TRBJ1-6	CASTPGSGNSPLHF	TGTGCCAGCACCCCTGGGTCAGGAAATTCACCCCTCCACTTT
TRBV14	19	many	TRBD2	TRBJ2-1	CASSQPALAGASYYNEQFF	TGTGCCAGCAGCCAACCCGCACTAGCGGGGGCTTCATACTACAATGAGCAGTTCTTC
TRBV11-2	15	few	TRBD1	TRBJ1-6	CASSPAPGQGSPLHF	TGTGCCAGCAGCCCAGCACCGGGACAGGGTTCACCCCTCCACTTT
TRBV5-4	13	-	-	TRBJ2-7	CASSLGSLGEQYF	TGTGCCAGCAGCTTGGGTAGTCTGGGCGAGCAGTACTTC
TRBV2	15	-	-	TRBJ1-4	CASSETSIANERLFF	TGTGCCAGCAGTGAGACGAGTATAGCTAATGAAAGACTGTTTTTT
TRBV5-5	15	-	TRBD1	TRBJ2-7	CASSRTGVGSYEQYF	TGTGCCAGCAGCCGTACAGGGGTTGGGTCCTACGAGCAGTACTTC